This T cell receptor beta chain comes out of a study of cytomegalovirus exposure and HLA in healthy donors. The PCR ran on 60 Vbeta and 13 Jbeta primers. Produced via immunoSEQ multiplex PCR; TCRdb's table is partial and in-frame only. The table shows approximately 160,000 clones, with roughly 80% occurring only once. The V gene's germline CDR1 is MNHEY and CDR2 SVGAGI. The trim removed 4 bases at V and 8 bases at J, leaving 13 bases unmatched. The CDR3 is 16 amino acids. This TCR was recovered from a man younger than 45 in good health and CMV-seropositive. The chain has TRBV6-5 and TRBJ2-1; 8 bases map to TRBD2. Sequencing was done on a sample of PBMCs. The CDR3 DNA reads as TGTGCCAGCAGTTCCGGACTAGCAGTCGGTCGGGATGAGCAGTTCTTC. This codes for CASSSGLAVGRDEQFF.